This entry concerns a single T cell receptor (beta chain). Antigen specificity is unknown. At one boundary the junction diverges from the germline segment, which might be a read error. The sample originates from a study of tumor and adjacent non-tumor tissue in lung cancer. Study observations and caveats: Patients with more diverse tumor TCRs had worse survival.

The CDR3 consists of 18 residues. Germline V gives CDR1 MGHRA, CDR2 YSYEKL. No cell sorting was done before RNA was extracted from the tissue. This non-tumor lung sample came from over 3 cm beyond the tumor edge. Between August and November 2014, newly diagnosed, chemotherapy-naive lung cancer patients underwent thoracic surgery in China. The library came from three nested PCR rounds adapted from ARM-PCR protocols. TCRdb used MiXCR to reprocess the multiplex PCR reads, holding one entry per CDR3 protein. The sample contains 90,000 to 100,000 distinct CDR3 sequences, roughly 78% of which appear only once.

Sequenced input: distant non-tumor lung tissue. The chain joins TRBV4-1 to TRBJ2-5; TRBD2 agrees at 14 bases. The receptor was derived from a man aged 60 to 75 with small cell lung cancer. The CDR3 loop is CPSSPRLAGGTGQETQYF. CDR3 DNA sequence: TGCCCCAGCAGCCCGCGACTAGCGGGAGGGACGGGTCAAGAGACCCAGTACTTC.